This T cell receptor (beta chain) was observed in a study of cytomegalovirus exposure and HLA in healthy donors. Findings and limits, study-wide: Later work showed greater clonal expansion in HLA-associated TCR beta chains than in equally common others. In a later analysis, TCR association rates varied by HLA locus: DRB1 most, HLA-C fewest.

The PCR used 60 Vbeta and 13 Jbeta primers. Profiling relied on immunoSEQ multiplex PCR, and the TCRdb table lists in-frame clones only, not all of them. Of 70,000 to 100,000 clones in the sample, 75% to 85% are singletons; the top ten hold 2% to 2.5%. This CDR3 region has 16 residues. The V gene lost 2 bases and the J gene lost 0 bases, with 13 bases spanning the gap. Germline V gives CDR1 MNHEY, CDR2 SVGAGI. This clone turned up a few times. Its antigen is unknown. The chain combines TRBV6-5 with TRBJ1-1; no clear D. This receptor was taken from a man aged 18 to 29 in good health and CMV-seronegative. The sample comprised PBMCs. The CDR3 nucleotides read TGTGCCAGCAGTTACGATCTAAGCGTAATGAACACTGAAGCTTTCTTT. It is translated as CASSYDLSVMNTEAFF.